One and the same sample provided the 26 T cell receptor beta chains below, sequenced in a study of PD-L1 blockade in urothelial cancer (dated by TCRdb to the late 2010s). Libraries were constructed by the immunoSEQ multiplex PCR assay. Here the immuneACCESS table is served through TCRdb, limited to in-frame sequences with V and J called. Missing clones are a known gap in these copies; in checked studies unresolved V genes cover under half, and the rest lacks a known reason. This sample holds roughly 20,000 clones; approximately 86% were observed only once. The biggest ten clones account for about 4% of the sample. The sample here was PBMCs, taken around atezolizumab (anti-PD-L1) treatment. The receptors stem from a man aged 45-65 years with urothelial cancer.

This clone has just one count. V gene TRBV9 combines with J gene TRBJ2-7; 10 nucleotides match TRBD1. Trimming removed 4 bases from V and 3 bases from J; junction bases left unmatched: 7. This CDR3 is 15 amino acids long. Germline V CDR1 and CDR2: SGDLS, YYNGEE. The DNA for the CDR3 is TGTGCCAGCAGCCTTCACGGGACAGGGGACTACGAGCAGTACTTC. Its protein product is CASSLHGTGDYEQYF.

The chain couples TRBV11-1 to TRBJ2-7, with TRBD1 as a possible D gene (5 bases). The CDR3 sequence is 15 residues long. Trimming stripped 1 base from V and 1 base from J, with 11 bases between. Germline CDR1 SGHAT, CDR2 FQDESV (reference sequence). The CDR3, as DNA: TGTGCCAGCAGCTTAGAATCCAGGGCGTCCTACGAGCAGTACTTC. The encoded protein is CASSLESRASYEQYF.

The chain employs TRBV5-1 and TRBJ1-3; possibly TRBD1 for D (6 bases). The CDR3 loop spans 14 amino acids. Germline CDR1 SGHRS, CDR2 YFSETQ. V lost 3 bases and J 3 bases, leaving 10 bases between the germline ends. The CDR3 region is CASSSTGNGNTIYF. DNA of the CDR3: TGCGCCAGCAGCTCTACAGGGAATGGAAACACCATATATTTT.

The chain couples TRBV5-1 to TRBJ2-2; 14 nucleotides match TRBD2. Trimming cost V 4 bases and J 6 bases; bases outside gene matches: 2. Germline V lookup: CDR1 SGHRS, CDR2 YFSETQ. This CDR3 is 15 amino acids long. CDR3 nucleotide sequence: TGCGCCAGCAGCCTGGGACTAGCGGGAGCCGGGGAGCTGTTTTTT. This codes for CASSLGLAGAGELFF.

This clone has a handful of counts. The chain is built from TRBV19 and TRBJ2-7, with 10 bases identical to TRBD1. CDR1 is LNHDA, CDR2 SQIVND, per germline (reference sequence). This CDR3 has 15 amino acids. With 3 bases clipped from V and 3 bases from J, the junction kept 5 bases outside the gene matches. The CDR3 loop is CASSMGGTGVYEQYF. CDR3 sequence (DNA): TGTGCCAGTAGTATGGGAGGGACAGGGGTCTACGAGCAGTACTTC.

The J gene is TRBJ2-7, the V gene TRBV29-1, with 7 bases aligning to TRBD1. J was trimmed by 6 bases and V by 2 bases; bases with no gene match: 10. The CDR3 extends over 14 amino acids. Germline V gives CDR1 SQVTM, CDR2 ANQGSEA. CDR3 DNA: TGCAGCGTTGAAACCGGGACAGCCTCAGGCGAGCAGTACTTC. Its protein is CSVETGTASGEQYF.

The J gene is TRBJ1-1, the V gene TRBV19, with 8 bases aligning to TRBD1. The V and J ends lost 6 bases and 1 base, in that order; junction bases with no gene match: 4. CDR1 LNHDA and CDR2 SQIVND come from the germline V gene (reference sequence). This CDR3 comprises 14 residues. The CDR3 DNA reads TGTGCCAGTAGATGGACAGGGACGAACACTGAAGCTTTCTTT. Residues: CASRWTGTNTEAFF.

The chain joins TRBV30 to TRBJ2-7, with D tentatively TRBD1 (5 bases). Germline V CDR1 and CDR2: GTSNPN, SVGIG (reference sequence). V was cut by 3 bases and J by 1 base, with 13 bases left in between. CDR3 size: 14 residues. In DNA, the CDR3 is TGTGCCTGGAGCATAGCTGACAGTTCCTACGAGCAGTACTTC. This encodes CAWSIADSSYEQYF. The full variable domain, its missing parts supplied by reference TRBV30 and TRBJ2-7, is SQTIHQWPATLVQPVGSPLSLECTVEGTSNPNLYWYRQAAGRGLQLLFYSVGIGQISSEVPQNLSASRPQDRQFILSSKKLLLSDSGFYLCAWSIADSSYEQYFGPGTRLTVT.

The chain carries TRBV2 and TRBJ1-2; TRBD1 matches at 7 bases. This CDR3 is built from 12 residues. V shed 7 bases and J 6 bases; nucleotides not matched to a gene: 5. Germline CDR1 is SNHLY and CDR2 is FYNNEI. CDR3 residues: CASKEGADGYTF. The CDR3, as DNA: TGTGCCAGCAAGGAGGGGGCTGATGGCTACACCTTC.

This clone was picked up one time. V and J are TRBV7-8 and TRBJ1-1; maybe TRBD1 (5 bases). Trimming stripped 3 bases from V and 4 bases from J, with 12 bases between. CDR3 length: 14 residues. CDR1 SGHVS and CDR2 FQNEAQ come from the germline V gene. CDR3: CASSLGQGSTEAFF. In DNA, the CDR3 is TGTGCCAGCAGCTTGGGGCAGGGAAGCACTGAAGCTTTCTTT.

The chain carries TRBV7-9 and TRBJ2-1; no clear D gene. CDR3 length: 10 amino acids. Trimming removed 10 bases at V and 7 bases at J, with 8 bases between. Per the germline V gene, CDR1 is SEHNR and CDR2 is FQNEAQ (reference sequence). The chain's CDR3 is CAILVNEQFF. In DNA, the CDR3 is TGTGCCATCTTAGTGAATGAGCAGTTCTTC.

This clone appeared a few times. The chain joins TRBV6-5 to TRBJ2-2, with TRBD1 as a possible D gene (5 bases). The germline gives CDR1 MNHEY, CDR2 SVGAGI. The CDR3 is made up of 15 amino acids. V lost 0 bases to trimming and J lost 5 bases, with 10 bases between them. As DNA, the CDR3 is TGTGCCAGCAGTTACTCCCCAGGGATTACCGGGGAGCTGTTTTTT. Protein: CASSYSPGITGELFF.

The CDR3 reads CASSFGLAGVNEQFF. CDR3 nucleotides: TGTGCCAGCAGCTTCGGACTAGCGGGAGTCAATGAGCAGTTCTTC. The chain recombines TRBV5-4 with TRBJ2-1; 13 positions match TRBD2. In germline, CDR1 is SGHNT, CDR2 YYREEE (reference sequence). With V trimmed by 2 bases and J by 6 bases, 2 bases remained unmatched. There are 15 residues in the CDR3.

This sequence joins TRBV29-1 and TRBJ2-1; D might be TRBD1 (6 bases). Trimming removed 1 base from V and 4 bases from J, with 14 bases in between. Germline CDR1 SQVTM, CDR2 ANQGSEA. CDR3 length: 15 amino acids. The CDR3 sequence: CSVEVGRGAYNEQFF. The CDR3 region has the DNA TGCAGCGTTGAAGTTGGCAGGGGTGCATACAATGAGCAGTTCTTC.

In its sample, this clone was seen once. The chain has TRBV7-9 and TRBJ2-3; a weak D match, TRBD1 (6 bases). The V gene lost 1 base and the J gene lost 3 bases, with 8 bases spanning the gap. Germline CDR1 and CDR2: SEHNR and FQNEAQ (reference sequence). CDR3 size: 14 residues. Here the CDR3 reads CASSLDRVTDTQYF. The CDR3 coding sequence is TGTGCCAGCAGCTTAGACAGGGTGACAGATACGCAGTATTTT. The full variable domain, in which reference TRBV7-9 and TRBJ2-3 provide the parts outside the CDR3, is DTGVSQNPRHKITKRGQNVTFRCDPISEHNRLYWYRQTLGQGPEFLTYFQNEAQLEKSRLLSDRFSAERPKGSFSTLEIQRTEQGDSAMYLCASSLDRVTDTQYFGPGTRLTVL.

This clone occurred once. This chain connects TRBV13 to TRBJ2-5; 9 nucleotides line up with TRBD1. In germline, CDR1 is PRHDT, CDR2 FYEKMQ (reference sequence). V gave up 5 bases and J gave up 4 bases; unmatched junction bases: 11. The CDR3 is 16 amino acids. Here the CDR3 reads CASSTEVGQGRETQYF. The CDR3 DNA is TGTGCCAGCAGCACCGAGGTGGGACAGGGTAGAGAGACCCAGTACTTC.

The genes are TRBV15 and TRBJ1-1; 9 nucleotides align to TRBD1. This CDR3 region has 17 residues. V dropped 0 bases and J dropped 4; count of bases not matched to a gene: 9. CDR1 is LNHNV and CDR2 is YYDKDF in the germline V gene (reference sequence). Here the CDR3 reads CATSRDGDRERFTEAFF. In DNA form, the CDR3 reads TGTGCCACCAGCAGAGATGGGGACAGGGAGAGGTTCACTGAAGCTTTCTTT.

V is TRBV9 and J is TRBJ2-7, with 9 bases aligning to TRBD1. J gave up 9 bases and V 0 bases, and 10 bases lay outside the gene matches. Germline V gene data show CDR1 as SGDLS and CDR2 as YYNGEE. The CDR3 spans 15 residues. CDR3 in amino acids: CASSVEQGALGVQYF. The CDR3 region has the DNA TGTGCCAGCAGCGTAGAACAGGGGGCGCTGGGGGTGCAGTACTTC.

This chain uses TRBV5-1 with TRBJ2-5, with a tentative D call TRBD2 (6 bases). There are 14 residues in the CDR3. Germline V gene sequence: CDR1 SGHRS, CDR2 YFSETQ. Between the trimmed V and J ends, which lost 3 bases and 2 bases, there was a span of 11 bases. In DNA form, the CDR3 reads TGCGCCAGCAGCTCCGGGACTCCTCAAGAGACCCAGTACTTC. It yields the protein CASSSGTPQETQYF.

The CDR3 DNA reads as TGTGCCAGCAGCTTCACCAGGCAGCTCTCCTACAATGAGCAGTTCTTC. This gives the protein CASSFTRQLSYNEQFF. The V gene is TRBV11-1, the J gene TRBJ2-1, with D uncertain. The CDR3 contains 16 residues. CDR1 and CDR2 (germline): SGHAT, FQDESV (reference sequence). The germline V and J ends were trimmed by 3 bases and 0 bases, with 12 bases remaining between them.

The chain uses TRBV5-6 and TRBJ2-5; 8 bases are shared with TRBD1. After removal of 4 bases from V and 2 bases from J, the junction contained 7 bases not matched to a gene. The CDR3 runs 15 residues. Germline CDR1 and CDR2: SGHDT and YYEEEE. DNA of the CDR3: TGTGCCAGCAGCGTATGGACAGGGAGGCAAGAGACCCAGTACTTC. This gives the protein CASSVWTGRQETQYF.

The chain recombines TRBV5-1 with TRBJ1-5; no definite D call. This CDR3 has 15 amino acids. The germline V gene has CDR1 SGHRS and CDR2 YFSETQ. With 0 bases removed from V and 5 bases from J, the gap between germline ends came to 12 bases. CDR3 residues: CASSLEPFVDQPQHF. The CDR3 bases are TGCGCCAGCAGCTTGGAGCCCTTCGTTGATCAGCCCCAGCATTTT.

V and J are TRBV30 and TRBJ2-4, with D tentatively TRBD1 (5 bases). Per the germline V gene, CDR1 is GTSNPN and CDR2 is SVGIG (reference sequence). The germline V and J ends were trimmed by 4 bases and 0 bases, with 13 bases remaining between them. This CDR3 is 15 amino acids long. The CDR3 nucleotides are TGTGCCTGGAATCGACAGAACCTAGCCAAAAACATTCAGTACTTC. Its translation is CAWNRQNLAKNIQYF.

The table lists this clone with a few counts. V and J are TRBV9 and TRBJ2-3, with 8 bases identical to TRBD1. The CDR3 totals 15 residues. Germline CDR1 and CDR2: SGDLS and YYNGEE. V lost 3 bases to trimming and J lost 2 bases; unmatched junction nucleotides: 5. The DNA of the CDR3 is TGTGCCAGCAGCGCCGGGACAGGATACACAGATACGCAGTATTTT. This translates into CASSAGTGYTDTQYF.

This rearrangement joins TRBV29-1 to TRBJ2-1, with D hard to call. V was shortened by 7 bases and J by 0 bases, with 13 bases between the two germline ends. CDR1 and CDR2 from the germline V gene are SQVTM and ANQGSEA. The CDR3 consists of 14 residues. CDR3 amino acids: CSDTTGSSYNEQFF. In nucleotides, the CDR3 is TGCAGCGATACAACGGGTAGCTCCTACAATGAGCAGTTCTTC.

This clone appeared once. J is TRBJ1-2 and V is TRBV5-4; 11 bases align to TRBD1. The trim removed 4 bases at V and 5 bases at J, leaving 13 bases unmatched. The CDR3 is 17 amino acids. The germline gives CDR1 SGHNT, CDR2 YYREEE (reference sequence). For the CDR3, the DNA is TGTGCCAGCAGCGGAGGACAGGGGGCGATTCTTGGGTATGGCTACACCTTC. As protein: CASSGGQGAILGYGYTF.